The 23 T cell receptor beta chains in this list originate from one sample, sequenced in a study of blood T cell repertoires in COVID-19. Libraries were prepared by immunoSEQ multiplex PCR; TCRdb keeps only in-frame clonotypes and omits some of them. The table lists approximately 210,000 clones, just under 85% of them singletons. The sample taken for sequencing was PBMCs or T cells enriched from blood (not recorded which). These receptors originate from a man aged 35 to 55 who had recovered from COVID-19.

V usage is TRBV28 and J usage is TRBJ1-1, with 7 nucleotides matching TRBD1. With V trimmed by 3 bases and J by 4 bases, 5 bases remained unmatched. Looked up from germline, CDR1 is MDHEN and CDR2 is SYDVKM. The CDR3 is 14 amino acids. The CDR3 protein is CASSLGTVSTEAFF. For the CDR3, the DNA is TGTGCCAGCAGTTTGGGGACAGTTTCCACTGAAGCTTTCTTT. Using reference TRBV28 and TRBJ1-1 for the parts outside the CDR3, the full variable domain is DVKVTQSSRYLVKRTGEKVFLECVQDMDHENMFWYRQDPGLGLRLIYFSYDVKMKEKGDIPEGYSVSREKKERFSLILESASTNQTSMYLCASSLGTVSTEAFFGQGTRLTVV.

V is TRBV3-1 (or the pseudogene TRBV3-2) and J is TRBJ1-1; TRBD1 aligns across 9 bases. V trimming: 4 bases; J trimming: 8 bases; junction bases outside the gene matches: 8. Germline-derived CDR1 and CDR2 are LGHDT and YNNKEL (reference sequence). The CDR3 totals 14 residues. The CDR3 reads CASSLPGQGVEAFF. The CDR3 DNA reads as TGTGCCAGCAGCCTCCCGGGACAGGGTGTCGAAGCTTTCTTT.

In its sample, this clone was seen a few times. The DNA for the CDR3 is TGTGCCAGCAGTTTACAGGGGGGAAGTGGCTACACCTTC. Protein product: CASSLQGGSGYTF. The chain joins TRBV12-3 or TRBV12-4 to TRBJ1-2; 7 bases are shared with TRBD1. J gave up 7 bases and V 2 bases, and 4 bases lay outside the gene matches. CDR3 length: 13 amino acids.

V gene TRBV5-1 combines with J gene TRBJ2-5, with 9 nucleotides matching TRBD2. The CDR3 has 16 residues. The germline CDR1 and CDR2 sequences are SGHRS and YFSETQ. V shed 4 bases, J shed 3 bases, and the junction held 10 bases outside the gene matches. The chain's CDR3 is CASSPVATSGEETQYF. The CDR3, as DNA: TGCGCCAGCAGCCCCGTGGCGACTAGCGGAGAAGAGACCCAGTACTTC.

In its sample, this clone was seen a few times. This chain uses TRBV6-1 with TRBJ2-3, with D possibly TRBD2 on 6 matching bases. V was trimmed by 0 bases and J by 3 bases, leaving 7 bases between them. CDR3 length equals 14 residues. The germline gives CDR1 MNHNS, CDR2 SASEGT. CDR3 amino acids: CASSEAGGTDTQYF. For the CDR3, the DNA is TGTGCCAGCAGTGAAGCGGGAGGTACAGATACGCAGTATTTT.

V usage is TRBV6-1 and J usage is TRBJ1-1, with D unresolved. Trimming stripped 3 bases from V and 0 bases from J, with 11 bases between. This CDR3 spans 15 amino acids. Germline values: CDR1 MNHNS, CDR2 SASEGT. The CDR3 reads CASSESQNLNTEAFF. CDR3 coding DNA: TGTGCCAGCAGTGAGTCACAGAACCTGAACACTGAAGCTTTCTTT.

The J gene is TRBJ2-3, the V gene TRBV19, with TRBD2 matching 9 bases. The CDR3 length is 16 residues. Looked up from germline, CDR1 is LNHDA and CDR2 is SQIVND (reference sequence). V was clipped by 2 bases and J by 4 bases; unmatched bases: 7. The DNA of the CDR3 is TGTGCCAGTAGTATATTCCTGCGGGGGGGCTCAGATACGCAGTATTTT. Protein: CASSIFLRGGSDTQYF.

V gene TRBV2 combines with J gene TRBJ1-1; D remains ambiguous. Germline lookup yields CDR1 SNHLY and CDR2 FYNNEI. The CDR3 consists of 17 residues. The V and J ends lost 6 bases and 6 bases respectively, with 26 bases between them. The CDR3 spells CASSRRGVMLSSPEAFF. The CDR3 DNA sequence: TGTGCCAGCAGCCGAAGAGGCGTGATGCTTTCGTCACCTGAAGCTTTCTTT.

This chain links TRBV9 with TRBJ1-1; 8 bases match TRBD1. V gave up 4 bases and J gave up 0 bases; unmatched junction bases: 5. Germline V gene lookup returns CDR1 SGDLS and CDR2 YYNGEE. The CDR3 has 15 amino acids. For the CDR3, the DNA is TGTGCCAGCAGCCCCAGGGGGCAGGTGAACACTGAAGCTTTCTTT. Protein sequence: CASSPRGQVNTEAFF. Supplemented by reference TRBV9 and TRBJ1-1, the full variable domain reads DSGVTQTPKHLITATGQRVTLRCSPRSGDLSVYWYQQSLDQGLQFLIQYYNGEERAKGNILERFSAQQFPDLHSELNLSSLELGDSALYFCASSPRGQVNTEAFFGQGTRLTVV.

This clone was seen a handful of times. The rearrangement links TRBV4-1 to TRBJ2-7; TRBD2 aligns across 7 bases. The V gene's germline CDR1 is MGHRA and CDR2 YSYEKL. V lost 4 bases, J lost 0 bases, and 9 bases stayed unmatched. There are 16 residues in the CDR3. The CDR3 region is CASSRGRGLSSYEQYF. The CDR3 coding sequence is TGCGCCAGCAGCCGAGGGAGGGGCCTCAGCTCCTACGAGCAGTACTTC.

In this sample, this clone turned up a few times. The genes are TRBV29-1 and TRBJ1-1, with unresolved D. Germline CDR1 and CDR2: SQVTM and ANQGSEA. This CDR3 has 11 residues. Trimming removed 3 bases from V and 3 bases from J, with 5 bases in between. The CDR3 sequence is CSVDRYTEAFF. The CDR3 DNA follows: TGCAGCGTTGATAGATACACTGAAGCTTTCTTT.

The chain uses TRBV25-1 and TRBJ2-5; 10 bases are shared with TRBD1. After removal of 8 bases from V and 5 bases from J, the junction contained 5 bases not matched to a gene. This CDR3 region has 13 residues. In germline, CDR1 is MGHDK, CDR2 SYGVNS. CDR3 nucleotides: TGTGCCAGCGGGACAGGGGCCTCGGAGACCCAGTACTTC. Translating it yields CASGTGASETQYF. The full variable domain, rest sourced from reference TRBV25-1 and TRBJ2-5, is EADIYQTPRYLVIGTGKKITLECSQTMGHDKMYWYQQDPGMELHLIHYSYGVNSTEKGDLSSESTVSRIRTEHFPLTLESARPSHTSQYLCASGTGASETQYFGPGTRLLVL.

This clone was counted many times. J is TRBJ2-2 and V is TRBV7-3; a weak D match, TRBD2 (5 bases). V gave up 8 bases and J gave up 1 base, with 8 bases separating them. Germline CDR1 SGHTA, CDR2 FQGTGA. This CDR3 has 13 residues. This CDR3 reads CASGGRNTGELFF. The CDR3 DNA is TGTGCCAGCGGAGGCCGGAACACCGGGGAGCTGTTTTTT. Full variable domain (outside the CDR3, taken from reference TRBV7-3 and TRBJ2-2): GAGVSQTPSNKVTEKGKYVELRCDPISGHTALYWYRQSLGQGPEFLIYFQGTGAADDSGLPNDRFFAVRPEGSVSTLKIQRTERGDSAVYLCASGGRNTGELFFGEGSRLTVL.

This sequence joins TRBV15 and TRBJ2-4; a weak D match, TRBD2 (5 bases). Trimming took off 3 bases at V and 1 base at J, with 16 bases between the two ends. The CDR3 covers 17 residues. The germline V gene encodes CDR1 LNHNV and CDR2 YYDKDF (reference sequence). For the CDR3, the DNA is TGTGCCACCAGCAGTTTGCTGGGGAGAGAGGCCAAAAACATTCAGTACTTC. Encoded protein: CATSSLLGREAKNIQYF.

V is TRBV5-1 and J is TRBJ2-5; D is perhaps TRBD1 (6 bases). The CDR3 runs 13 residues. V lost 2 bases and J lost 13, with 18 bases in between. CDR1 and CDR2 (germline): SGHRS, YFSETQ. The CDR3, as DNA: TGCGCCAGCAGCTTAGGACAGTCTCACGGCGGGTACTTC. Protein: CASSLGQSHGGYF.

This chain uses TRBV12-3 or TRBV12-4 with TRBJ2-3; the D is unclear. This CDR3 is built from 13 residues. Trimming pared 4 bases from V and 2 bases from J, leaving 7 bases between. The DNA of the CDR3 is TGTGCCAGCAGTTCCCCTTACACAGATACGCAGTATTTT. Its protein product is CASSSPYTDTQYF.

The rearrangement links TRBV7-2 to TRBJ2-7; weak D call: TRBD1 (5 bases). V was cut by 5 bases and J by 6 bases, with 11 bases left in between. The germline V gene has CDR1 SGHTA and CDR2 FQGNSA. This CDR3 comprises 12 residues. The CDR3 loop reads CASSPQGLEQYF. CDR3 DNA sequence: TGTGCCAGCAGCCCGCAGGGTCTCGAGCAGTACTTC.

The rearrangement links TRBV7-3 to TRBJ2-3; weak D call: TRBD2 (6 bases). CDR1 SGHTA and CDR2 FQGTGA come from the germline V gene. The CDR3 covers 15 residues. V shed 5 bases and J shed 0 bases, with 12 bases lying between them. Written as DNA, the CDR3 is TGTGCCAGCAGCCCTTCCGGGACTAGCACAGATACGCAGTATTTT. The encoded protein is CASSPSGTSTDTQYF.

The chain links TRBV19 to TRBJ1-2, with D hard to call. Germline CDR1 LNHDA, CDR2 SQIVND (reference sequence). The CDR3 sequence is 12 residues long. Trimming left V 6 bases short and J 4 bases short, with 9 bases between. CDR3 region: CASRSGFYGYTF. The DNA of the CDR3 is TGTGCCAGTAGGTCCGGGTTCTATGGCTACACCTTC.

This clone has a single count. CDR3: CASSQVTGNTEAFF. CDR3 sequence (DNA): TGTGCCAGCAGCCAAGTAACGGGGAACACTGAAGCTTTCTTT. This sequence joins TRBV3-1 (or the pseudogene TRBV3-2) and TRBJ1-1; no reliable D call. Germline V gives CDR1 LGHDT, CDR2 YNNKEL (reference sequence). Trimming took 1 base from V and 1 from J, leaving 7 bases between them. This CDR3 spans 14 amino acids.

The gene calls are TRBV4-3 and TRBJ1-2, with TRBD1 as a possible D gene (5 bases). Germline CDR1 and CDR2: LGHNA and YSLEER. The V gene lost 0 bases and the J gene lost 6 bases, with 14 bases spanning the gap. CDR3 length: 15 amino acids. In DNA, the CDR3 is TGCGCCAGCAGCCAAGATCGAGCAGGGTGGAATGGCTACACCTTC. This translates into CASSQDRAGWNGYTF.

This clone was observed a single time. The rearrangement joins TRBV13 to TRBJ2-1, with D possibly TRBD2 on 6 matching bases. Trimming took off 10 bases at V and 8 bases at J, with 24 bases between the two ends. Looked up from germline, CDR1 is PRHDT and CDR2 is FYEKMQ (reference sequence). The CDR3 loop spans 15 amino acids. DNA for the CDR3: TGTGCCACCCAGATTAGGGACTCGCGAGGTGATGAGCAGTTCTTC. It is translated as CATQIRDSRGDEQFF.

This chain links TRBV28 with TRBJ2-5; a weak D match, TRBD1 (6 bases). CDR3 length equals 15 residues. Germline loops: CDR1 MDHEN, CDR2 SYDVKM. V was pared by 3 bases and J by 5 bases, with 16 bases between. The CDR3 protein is CASSFSTGPRETQYF. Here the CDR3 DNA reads TGTGCCAGCAGTTTTAGTACAGGGCCGAGGGAGACCCAGTACTTC.